A selection of T cell receptor beta chains follows, all from one sample in a study of cytomegalovirus exposure and HLA in healthy donors. The assay was immunoSEQ multiplex PCR, and TCRdb's table has in-frame clones only and misses some. The sample holds around 120,000 clones. Sequencing was done on a sample of PBMCs. The receptors come from a man over 45 in good health and CMV-seronegative. Each CDR3 is given with its conserved first and last residue.

J	V	CDR3
TRBJ2-2	TRBV9	CASSVVLAGGELFF
TRBJ2-7	TRBV7-2	CASSLASGSYEQYF
TRBJ1-3	TRBV6-5	CASHLGGARGNTIYF
TRBJ1-1	TRBV7-6	CASSLGKTGFNLENTEAFF
TRBJ2-1	TRBV7-2	CASSPEGGNSHEQFF
TRBJ1-3	TRBV5-1	CASSSPGTGNTIYF
TRBJ2-5	TRBV29-1	CSVEDRETQYF
TRBJ2-5	TRBV20-1	CSARAQETQYF
TRBJ1-1	TRBV14	CASSLRQGRGTEAFF
TRBJ2-7	TRBV4-3	CASSQDISLAGNSYEQYF
TRBJ2-5	TRBV18	CASTGDRQETQYF
TRBJ1-1	TRBV5-6	CASSLVGGRTEAFF
TRBJ2-7	TRBV27	CASSPWGTLRYEQYF
TRBJ1-1	TRBV7-9	CASSLAQGLFTEAFF
TRBJ2-5	TRBV2	CASSGGGGEETQYF
TRBJ1-2	TRBV2	CASSDRGQGYTF
TRBJ1-1	TRBV6-6	CASSYYRDPEAFF
TRBJ2-7	TRBV5-6	CASSLAGVDDILEQYF
TRBJ2-7	TRBV10-3	CAISESAGRGPSYEQYF
TRBJ2-2	TRBV4-3	CASSHRESTGELFF
TRBJ1-2	TRBV6-1	CASSQWDTLSYGYTF
TRBJ1-1	TRBV19	CASSPRQMNTEAFF
TRBJ1-1	TRBV5-1	CASSVEGRQELNTEAFF
TRBJ2-2	TRBV19	CACRGQPNTGELFF
TRBJ1-1	TRBV4-1	CASSQPSLSTEAFF
TRBJ2-1	TRBV4-3	CASSRHVSYNEQFF
TRBJ2-7	TRBV11-3	CASSLRHKTHEQYF
TRBJ2-7	TRBV14	CASSQGVPASGGYEQYF